These 7 T cell receptor beta chains were sequenced from one sample in a study of Ad26.COV2.S vaccination and SARS-CoV-2 variants. The treatment: about 20 received Ad26.COV2.S at low or high dose, single or two shots; five or six received placebo; per-sample allocation not given. Collection of the samples took place on day 63 after the first injection of vaccine or placebo. Using immunoSEQ multiplex PCR, the repertoire was profiled, and TCRdb retains in-frame clones only, with some absent. This repertoire shows roughly 350,000 clones, 86% found once; its top ten account for about 11%. This material consisted of peripheral blood, taken in a trial of Ad26.COV2.S vaccine versus placebo. These receptors were collected from a person aged 18 to 59 who received the Ad26.COV2.S COVID-19 vaccine or a placebo.

V gene TRBV5-1 combines with J gene TRBJ2-7; possibly TRBD1 for D (6 bases). CDR1 SGHRS and CDR2 YFSETQ come from the germline V gene. The CDR3 runs 14 residues. Trimming removed 0 bases at V and 4 bases at J, with 11 bases between. CDR3 DNA sequence: TGCGCCAGCAGCTTGGATCGACAGGCATACGAGCAGTACTTC. Translation: CASSLDRQAYEQYF.

DNA for the CDR3: TGTGCCAGCAGGACTAGCGGGAGCTCAGATACGCAGTATTTT. Encoded protein: CASRTSGSSDTQYF. The chain combines TRBV6-5 with TRBJ2-3; 12 nucleotides line up with TRBD2. CDR1 is MNHEY and CDR2 is SVGAGI in the germline V gene. V lost 6 bases to trimming and J lost 4 bases; unmatched junction nucleotides: 2. The CDR3 extends over 14 amino acids.

The V and J genes are TRBV4-3 and TRBJ2-2; 9 positions agree with TRBD2. The CDR3 totals 17 residues. CDR1 and CDR2 (germline): LGHNA, YSLEER. The V gene end was trimmed by 4 bases and the J gene end by 6 bases; junction bases not matched to a gene: 12. CDR3 amino acids: CASSRVGVAGDSGELFF. For the CDR3, the DNA is TGCGCCAGCAGCCGCGTCGGGGTAGCGGGAGATTCCGGGGAGCTGTTTTTT.

This chain links TRBV3-1 (or the pseudogene TRBV3-2) with TRBJ1-2; unclear D gene. V was pared by 4 bases and J by 5 bases, with 17 bases between. Germline CDR1 is LGHDT and CDR2 is YNNKEL (reference sequence). The CDR3 is 15 amino acids. CDR3 region: CASSPQRRNGYGYTF. The CDR3 nucleotides are TGTGCCAGCAGCCCGCAACGCAGGAACGGTTATGGCTACACCTTC.

V gene TRBV18 combines with J gene TRBJ1-4; no clear D. The V end was cut by 3 bases, the J end by 0 bases, with 8 bases between. Looked up from germline, CDR1 is KGHSH and CDR2 is LQKENI. The CDR3 runs to 15 residues. CDR3 loop: CASSPLTATNEKLFF. The CDR3 nucleotides read TGTGCCAGCTCACCTTTAACTGCAACTAATGAAAAACTGTTTTTT.

The genes are TRBV19 and TRBJ2-7; D uncertain. The length of the CDR3 is 14 residues. Germline lookup yields CDR1 LNHDA and CDR2 SQIVND (reference sequence). Trimming cost V 5 bases and J 0 bases, with 11 bases left between them. This CDR3 is CASSGQELSYEQYF. The DNA of the CDR3 is TGTGCCAGTAGTGGGCAGGAACTCTCCTACGAGCAGTACTTC.

Of note for this clone: This sample includes further DNA sequences coding for the same CDR3. The chain recombines TRBV7-2 with TRBJ1-1, with D tentatively TRBD1 (5 bases). V was pared by 4 bases and J by 5 bases, with 11 bases between. The CDR3 has 13 residues. CDR1 is SGHTA and CDR2 is FQGNSA in the germline V gene. The CDR3 region has the DNA TGTGCCAGCAGCTCCCAGGGAGGAACTGAAGCTTTCTTT. The encoded protein is CASSSQGGTEAFF.